These 29 T cell receptor beta chains were all obtained from the same sample, sequenced in a study of beta chain features in type 1 diabetes (dated by TCRdb to 2016 to 2019). The investigation overall reported the following: Type 1 diabetes patients showed a moderate but significant shortening of TCRB CDR3 length in all four CD4+ subsets.

The antigens for these receptors are not known. The library was obtained by the immunoSEQ multiplex PCR assay. The entire isolated RNA was reverse transcribed using the High Capacity cDNA Reverse Transcription Kit, and thus expressed TCRB transcripts were sequenced. TCRdb's version of the immuneACCESS table is confined to in-frame rearrangements and falls short of the full clone set. An unresolved V gene accounts for under half of the shortfall where checked; the remainder is of unknown origin. The sample yields approximately 70,000 clones; approximately 47% were counted once. The ten largest make up roughly 0.7% of the sample. The specimen was central memory CD4+ T cells from blood. Source of these receptors: a man younger than 45 with type 1 diabetes.

The J gene is TRBJ2-7, the V gene TRBV2, with 9 bases that match TRBD1. Looked up from germline, CDR1 is SNHLY and CDR2 is FYNNEI. After removal of 8 bases from V and 6 bases from J, the junction contained 11 bases not matched to a gene. This CDR3 is built from 14 residues. The CDR3 sequence: CASGLPGQGREQYF. The CDR3 bases are TGTGCCAGCGGTCTTCCGGGACAGGGTCGCGAGCAGTACTTC.

V gene TRBV27 combines with J gene TRBJ1-1; D uncertain. Looked up from germline, CDR1 is MNHEY and CDR2 is SMNVEV (reference sequence). The CDR3 covers 13 residues. Trimming shortened V by 3 bases and J by 3 bases, and 8 bases separated the two germline ends. The CDR3 loop reads CASSFGLDTEAFF. The CDR3 nucleotides read TGTGCCAGCAGTTTTGGCTTGGACACTGAAGCTTTCTTT.

This clone has more than one count but fewer than ten. The chain employs TRBV14 and TRBJ2-1, with 7 bases that match TRBD2. The germline V gene has CDR1 SGHDN and CDR2 FVKESK. This CDR3 comprises 16 residues. V trimming: 3 bases; J trimming: 1 base; junction bases outside the gene matches: 6. In nucleotides, the CDR3 is TGTGCCAGCAGCCAGCGGGAGCGGTCTTCCTACAATGAGCAGTTCTTC. Its protein is CASSQRERSSYNEQFF.

In nucleotides, the CDR3 is TGTGCCAGCAGCCCCGGGACAGGGTTATACAATGAGCAGTTCTTC. Protein product: CASSPGTGLYNEQFF. This chain connects TRBV11-2 to TRBJ2-1, with 9 bases fitting TRBD1. Germline assignment: CDR1 SGHAT and CDR2 FQNNGV. V gave up 5 bases and J gave up 4 bases; unmatched junction bases: 6. This CDR3 comprises 15 residues.

This clone appeared a few times. An end of the junction differs from the germline gene, which may be a read error. The chain links TRBV6-1 to TRBJ2-3; TRBD2 matches 9 bases. Looked up from germline, CDR1 is MNHNS and CDR2 is SASEGT. CDR3 length: 12 residues. In DNA form, the CDR3 reads TGCACTTTAGCGGGAGATACAGATACGCAGTATTTT. This gives the protein CTLAGDTDTQYF.

This clone occurred a few times. This rearrangement joins TRBV6-5 to TRBJ1-2; D uncertain. V was shortened by 0 bases and J by 7 bases, with 15 bases between the two germline ends. Per germline, CDR1 MNHEY and CDR2 SVGAGI. This CDR3 has 15 residues. In DNA, the CDR3 is TGTGCCAGCAGTTACTCCTTAACCGGGGAGGGTGGCTACACCTTC. Translating it yields CASSYSLTGEGGYTF.

V is TRBV27 and J is TRBJ2-3; TRBD1 is a possible D gene (5 bases). The V end lost 2 bases, the J end lost 1 base, and 13 bases lay between the germline ends. CDR3 length: 16 residues. Germline-derived CDR1 and CDR2 are MNHEY and SMNVEV (reference sequence). The CDR3 protein is CASSLRGQGGTDTQYF. For the CDR3, the DNA is TGTGCCAGCAGTTTAAGGGGCCAAGGGGGCACAGATACGCAGTATTTT.

Only one count was recorded for this clone. The J gene is TRBJ1-2, the V gene TRBV6-5, with D maybe TRBD1 (6 bases). This CDR3 contains 14 residues. From germline, CDR1 is MNHEY and CDR2 SVGAGI. Between the trimmed V and J ends, which lost 5 bases and 5 bases, there was a span of 15 bases. The CDR3 DNA is TGTGCCAGCAGTCCCCACAGGGAGCAGTATGGCTACACCTTC. Translated: CASSPHREQYGYTF.

This clone was seen a few times. The chain is built from TRBV30 and TRBJ2-1, with TRBD1 identical over 8 bases. The CDR3 consists of 15 residues. In germline, CDR1 is GTSNPN, CDR2 SVGIG (reference sequence). Trimming took 4 bases from V and 4 from J; bases not matched to a gene: 9. CDR3 nucleotides: TGTGCCTGGACCCGGGGGACAGGCCCTTACAATGAGCAGTTCTTC. It specifies CAWTRGTGPYNEQFF.

The CDR3 region has the DNA TGCGCCAGCAGCCCGAGGACTAGCGGGAGGGCCAGTGAGCAGTTCTTC. Amino acids: CASSPRTSGRASEQFF. This chain uses TRBV5-1 with TRBJ2-1, with TRBD2 identical over 15 bases. Losses at the gene ends were 4 bases for V and 9 bases for J; bases not matched to a gene: 8. CDR1 SGHRS and CDR2 YFSETQ come from the germline V gene. This CDR3 comprises 16 residues.

About this clone: The sample contains more than one DNA sequence encoding this CDR3. The chain uses TRBV11-2 and TRBJ2-3, with a possible D match to TRBD2 (6 bases). Trimming took 5 bases from V and 4 from J, leaving 16 bases between them. This CDR3 comprises 15 residues. In germline, CDR1 is SGHAT, CDR2 FQNNGV. CDR3 sequence (DNA): TGTGCCAGCAGCCCTAGTGGCGGAGGGGCAGATACGCAGTATTTT. Amino acids: CASSPSGGGADTQYF.

Written as DNA, the CDR3 is TGTGCCAGCAGCCTAGCCGGGAACTACAATGAGCAGTTCTTC. This encodes CASSLAGNYNEQFF. The rearrangement links TRBV2 to TRBJ2-1; perhaps TRBD2 as D (5 bases). Germline CDR1 reads SNHLY; CDR2 reads FYNNEI. V was clipped by 6 bases and J by 3 bases, with 12 bases between them. This CDR3 contains 14 residues. Full variable domain (rest looked up from reference TRBV2 and TRBJ2-1): EPEVTQTPSHQVTQMGQEVILRCVPISNHLYFYWYRQILGQKVEFLVSFYNNEISEKSEIFDDQFSVERPDGSNFTLKIRSTKLEDSAMYFCASSLAGNYNEQFFGPGTRLTVL.

CDR3 amino acids: CASSLWGVNTEAFF. In nucleotides, the CDR3 is TGCGCCAGCAGCCTATGGGGAGTAAACACTGAAGCTTTCTTT. This chain uses TRBV5-1 with TRBJ1-1; D gene unclear. The length of the CDR3 is 14 residues. Per the germline V gene, CDR1 is SGHRS and CDR2 is YFSETQ. The V gene lost 4 bases and the J gene lost 2 bases, with 12 bases spanning the gap.

This clone was detected only a few times. This rearrangement joins TRBV2 to TRBJ2-7; D perhaps matches TRBD1 (6 bases). The ends were cut back, 10 bases at V and 7 bases at J, with 17 bases in the middle. CDR3 length: 12 amino acids. In germline, CDR1 is SNHLY, CDR2 FYNNEI. The CDR3 sequence is CATGWGPFEQYF. The CDR3 DNA is TGTGCCACCGGCTGGGGGCCCTTTGAGCAGTACTTC.

This sequence joins TRBV14 and TRBJ1-2; 9 bases are shared with TRBD1. The V segment lost 4 bases and the J segment 2 bases; nucleotides outside the gene matches: 8. This CDR3 is built from 16 residues. In germline, CDR1 is SGHDN, CDR2 FVKESK. CDR3 in amino acids: CASSLQGQGPNYGYTF. The DNA of the CDR3 is TGTGCCAGCAGCCTCCAGGGACAGGGACCGAACTATGGCTACACCTTC.

The rearrangement links TRBV18 to TRBJ1-4, with D hard to call. Trimming pared 6 bases from V and 2 bases from J, leaving 7 bases between. CDR1 is KGHSH and CDR2 is LQKENI in the germline V gene. There are 13 residues in the CDR3. This CDR3 reads CASSPSTNEKLFF. DNA for the CDR3: TGTGCCAGCTCGCCTAGTACTAATGAAAAACTGTTTTTT. Looking up the rest from reference TRBV18 and TRBJ1-4 gives the full variable domain: NAGVMQNPRHLVRRRGQEARLRCSPMKGHSHVYWYRQLPEEGLKFMVYLQKENIIDESGMPKERFSAEFPKEGPSILRIQQVVRGDSAAYFCASSPSTNEKLFFGSGTQLSVL.

The genes are TRBV7-6 and TRBJ2-1, with TRBD1 as a possible D gene (6 bases). The CDR3 is made up of 12 amino acids. Deletions cut 7 bases from V and 2 bases from J, with 6 bases between. Germline loops: CDR1 SGHVS, CDR2 FNYEAQ. CDR3 bases: TGTGCCAGCACAGGGGCCTACAATGAGCAGTTCTTC. Residues: CASTGAYNEQFF.

CDR3: CASSLGDMSYEQYF. In DNA, the CDR3 is TGTGCCAGCAGCTTGGGCGACATGAGCTACGAGCAGTACTTC. V gene TRBV5-5 combines with J gene TRBJ2-7; D remains ambiguous. Germline V lookup: CDR1 SGHKS, CDR2 YYEKEE (reference sequence). Trimming took 0 bases from V and 3 from J, leaving 10 bases between them. The CDR3 covers 14 residues.

The rearrangement links TRBV29-1 to TRBJ2-1; TRBD2 matches at 9 bases. The CDR3 runs 14 residues. CDR1 and CDR2 (germline): SQVTM, ANQGSEA. V trimming: 6 bases; J trimming: 6 bases; junction bases outside the gene matches: 9. The CDR3 DNA reads as TGCAGCGTCCTCAGCGGGAGGTCAGGCAATGAGCAGTTCTTC. Amino acid sequence: CSVLSGRSGNEQFF.

The sample holds one count of this clone. This chain joins TRBV4-1 and TRBJ1-1; D remains unclear. The germline V and J ends were trimmed by 0 bases and 1 base, with 21 bases remaining between them. The CDR3 runs to 19 residues. Germline CDR1 and CDR2: MGHRA and YSYEKL. DNA for the CDR3: TGCGCCAGCAGCCAAGATTGGGGTTTACGGGAGCGTAGGAACACTGAAGCTTTCTTT. Translated, it gives CASSQDWGLRERRNTEAFF.

This clone was picked up a small number of times. The chain recombines TRBV6-1 with TRBJ1-1; possible D gene TRBD1, 6 bases. CDR1 and CDR2 (germline): MNHNS, SASEGT. The CDR3 sequence is 14 residues long. V lost 7 bases to trimming and J lost 0 bases, with 12 bases between them. CDR3 coding DNA: TGTGCCAGCATTCCGACAGGACTGAACACTGAAGCTTTCTTT. The encoded protein is CASIPTGLNTEAFF.

The chain employs TRBV5-1 and TRBJ1-2; TRBD1 matches at 7 bases. The CDR3 loop spans 16 amino acids. CDR1 is SGHRS, CDR2 YFSETQ, per germline. V gave up 0 bases and J gave up 1 base; unmatched junction bases: 6. CDR3 DNA: TGCGCCAGCAGCTTGGTCGGACAGGAAAGTAACTATGGCTACACCTTC. Translated: CASSLVGQESNYGYTF.

This clone turned up a few times. The chain has TRBV29-1 and TRBJ1-1; TRBD1 matches 7 bases. This CDR3 comprises 13 residues. The germline gives CDR1 SQVTM, CDR2 ANQGSEA. V trimming: 3 bases; J trimming: 6 bases; junction bases outside the gene matches: 7. CDR3 sequence reads: CSVDNRGAAEAFF. CDR3 DNA: TGCAGCGTTGACAACAGGGGTGCGGCTGAAGCTTTCTTT.

This clone turned up a few times. The rearrangement joins TRBV7-2 to TRBJ1-1; perhaps TRBD1 as D (6 bases). The germline V and J ends were trimmed by 4 bases and 1 base, with 16 bases remaining between them. The germline V gene has CDR1 SGHTA and CDR2 FQGNSA. The CDR3 sequence is 16 residues long. Here the CDR3 DNA reads TGTGCCAGCAGCTCCCCAACGGGGGGCAGGAACACTGAAGCTTTCTTT. Translating it yields CASSSPTGGRNTEAFF.

V is TRBV27 and J is TRBJ2-3, with D perhaps matching TRBD2 (5 bases). The CDR3 runs to 15 residues. V lost 3 bases, J lost 6 bases, and 16 bases lay in between. Germline lookup yields CDR1 MNHEY and CDR2 SMNVEV (reference sequence). The CDR3 is CASSFRAVRRDTQYF. The CDR3 DNA follows: TGTGCCAGCAGTTTTAGAGCGGTAAGGAGGGATACGCAGTATTTT.

Of note for this clone: Distinct nucleotide sequences in the sample also encode this CDR3. This chain links TRBV14 with TRBJ2-3; D might be TRBD2 (6 bases). The V end was cut by 0 bases, the J end by 6 bases, with 16 bases between. This CDR3 contains 16 residues. Germline CDR1 reads SGHDN; CDR2 reads FVKESK. The CDR3 is CASSQDAGRYWDTQYF. Written as DNA, the CDR3 is TGTGCCAGCAGCCAAGATGCGGGGAGGTACTGGGATACGCAGTATTTT.

The chain couples TRBV5-6 to TRBJ2-3; 8 bases line up with TRBD2. This CDR3 is built from 16 residues. Germline CDR1 SGHDT, CDR2 YYEEEE. Trimming took 4 bases from V and 0 from J; bases not matched to a gene: 7. CDR3 nucleotide sequence: TGTGCCAGCAGCCGGCGTAGCGGGGCTAGCACAGATACGCAGTATTTT. It codes for CASSRRSGASTDTQYF.

The chain combines TRBV5-1 with TRBJ2-5, with a tentative D call TRBD1 (6 bases). CDR1 and CDR2 (germline): SGHRS, YFSETQ. V was pared by 0 bases and J by 2 bases, with 14 bases between. The CDR3 is 16 residues long. CDR3 residues: CASSLAISRGQETQYF. DNA of the CDR3: TGCGCCAGCAGCTTGGCCATCAGTAGGGGGCAAGAGACCCAGTACTTC. Full variable domain (rest looked up from reference TRBV5-1 and TRBJ2-5): KAGVTQTPRYLIKTRGQQVTLSCSPISGHRSVSWYQQTPGQGLQFLFEYFSETQRNKGNFPGRFSGRQFSNSRSEMNVSTLELGDSALYLCASSLAISRGQETQYFGPGTRLLVL.

In this sample, this clone turned up a few times. The gene calls are TRBV5-4 and TRBJ2-2; a weak D match, TRBD2 (5 bases). Per the germline V gene, CDR1 is SGHNT and CDR2 is YYREEE (reference sequence). The CDR3 totals 16 residues. V shed 2 bases and J shed 0 bases, with 11 bases lying between them. The CDR3 region has the DNA TGTGCCAGCAGCTTACTTCGGCGGGCGAACACCGGGGAGCTGTTTTTT. Amino acid sequence: CASSLLRRANTGELFF.